Below are 9 T cell receptor beta chains sequenced from a single sample in a study of blood T cells in healthy people across ages. The second PCR ran about 6 to 11 cycles with a sample-barcoded 5' primer and J-beta primers. TCRdb processed the 5' RACE reads anew with MiXCR; each CDR3 protein has one entry. The sample records approximately 360,000 distinct CDR3 sequences, more than 45% being singletons. Sequenced sample: blood. The receptors derive from a man aged 60 to 75 in good health.

The V call is TRBV5-1, the J call TRBJ1-1; 9 positions agree with TRBD1. Germline CDR1 is SGHRS and CDR2 is YFSETQ. V lost 4 bases to trimming and J lost 4 bases; unmatched junction nucleotides: 5. The CDR3 has 14 amino acids. DNA of the CDR3: TGCGCCAGCAGCCCGGACAGGGGTCGCACTGAAGCTTTCTTT. It encodes CASSPDRGRTEAFF.

This chain connects TRBV7-8 to TRBJ2-1, with D perhaps being TRBD1 or TRBD2 (5 bases each). Germline V gives CDR1 SGHVS, CDR2 FQNEAQ. V gave up 5 bases and J gave up 8 bases, with 19 bases separating them. The CDR3 totals 15 residues. The CDR3 sequence is CASSAPGRRTHEQFF. The CDR3 DNA reads as TGTGCCAGCAGCGCCCCGGGACGGAGGACCCATGAGCAGTTCTTC.

This clonotype was recorded a few times. This chain links TRBV20-1 with TRBJ2-3, with 11 bases aligning to TRBD2. The CDR3 loop spans 16 amino acids. J lost 6 bases, V lost 1 base, and 9 bases had no gene match. CDR1 DFQATT and CDR2 SNEGSKA come from the germline V gene (reference sequence). The CDR3, as DNA: TGCAGTGCTAGAGTATGGCTAGCGGGGGGATCGGATACGCAGTATTTT. Protein: CSARVWLAGGSDTQYF.

This clonotype was detected once. The V and J genes are TRBV7-2 and TRBJ2-7; 7 positions match TRBD1. CDR3 size: 14 residues. V lost 5 bases to trimming and J lost 0 bases; unmatched junction nucleotides: 4. Germline values: CDR1 SGHTA, CDR2 FQGNSA. The CDR3 sequence: CASSTDRNSYEQYF. CDR3 bases: TGTGCCAGCAGCACGGACAGGAACTCCTACGAGCAGTACTTC.

Regarding this clonotype: A much more abundant neighbour one base away suggests this may be a read error. The CDR3 sequence: CASSRDLGYEQCF. CDR3 sequence (DNA): TGTGCCAGCAGCCGGGACCTGGGTTACGAGCAGTGCTTC. The rearrangement joins TRBV7-2 to TRBJ2-4; D may match TRBD1 or TRBD2 (5 bases each). This CDR3 comprises 13 residues. Germline CDR1 is SGHTA and CDR2 is FQGNSA.

This chain connects TRBV20-1 to TRBJ1-6, with D tentatively TRBD1 (5 bases). The V gene lost 2 bases and the J gene lost 2 bases, with 10 bases spanning the gap. The CDR3 consists of 15 residues. Germline values: CDR1 DFQATT, CDR2 SNEGSKA (reference sequence). The CDR3 nucleotides read TGCAGTGCTAGAAAGGAGGGGACCTATAATTCACCCCTCCACTTT. This encodes CSARKEGTYNSPLHF.

The rearrangement uses TRBV6-5 and TRBJ1-2; D is uncertain. The germline V gene encodes CDR1 MNHEY and CDR2 SVGAGI. Trimming shortened V by 4 bases and J by 8 bases, and 11 bases separated the two germline ends. The CDR3 runs to 12 residues. The CDR3, as DNA: TGTGCCAGCAGTTCGACCCAACGGGGCTACACCTTC. Amino acid sequence: CASSSTQRGYTF.

For this clonotype: The junction and the germline gene differ at one end; a read error may be behind it. CDR3 bases: TGCGCCAGCAGCTTGCAAGGGCCGACTAGCACAGATACGAAGTATTTT. It is translated as CASSLQGPTSTDTKYF. The chain has TRBV5-1 and TRBJ2-3, with 7 nucleotides matching TRBD2. CDR1 and CDR2 (germline): SGHRS, YFSETQ. The CDR3 loop spans 16 amino acids.

This clonotype was picked up one time. V gene TRBV7-3 combines with J gene TRBJ2-7; TRBD2 aligns across 13 bases. Unmatched junction bases numbered 2, after V lost 5 bases and J lost 7 bases. CDR3 length equals 13 residues. Germline V gene sequence: CDR1 SGHTA, CDR2 FQGTGA. For the CDR3, the DNA is TGTGCCAGCAGCACGACTAGCGGGAGGGAGCAGTACTTC. Amino acid sequence: CASSTTSGREQYF.